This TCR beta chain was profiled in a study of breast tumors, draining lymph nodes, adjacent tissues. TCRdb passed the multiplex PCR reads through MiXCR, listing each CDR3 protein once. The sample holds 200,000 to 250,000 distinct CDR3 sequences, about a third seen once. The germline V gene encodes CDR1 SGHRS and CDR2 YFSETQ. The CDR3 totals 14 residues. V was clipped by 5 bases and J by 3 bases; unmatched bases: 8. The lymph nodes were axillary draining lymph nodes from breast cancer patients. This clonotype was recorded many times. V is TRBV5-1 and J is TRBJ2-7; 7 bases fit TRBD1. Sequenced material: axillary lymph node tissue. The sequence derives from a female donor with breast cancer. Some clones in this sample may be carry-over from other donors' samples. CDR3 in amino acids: CASRSGTAYYEQYF. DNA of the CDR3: TGCGCCAGCAGATCCGGGACAGCCTACTACGAGCAGTACTTC.